Reported below is one T cell receptor (beta chain). Its antigen is still unknown. Using immunoSEQ multiplex PCR, the repertoire was profiled, and TCRdb retains in-frame clones only, with some absent. Here the sample spans 50,000 to 70,000 clones, roughly nine tenths being singletons. The sample originates from a study of T cell responses to AZD1222 COVID-19 vaccine. Study conclusions and caveats: At baseline, seropositivity was found in only a handful of AZD1222 recipients.

This TCR derives from an adult who received the AZD1222 COVID-19 vaccine. The sample was peripheral blood, taken 28 days after the second AZD1222 dose.

CDR3 in amino acids: CASSWGQTNEKLFF. The CDR3 DNA follows: TGTGCCAGCAGCTGGGGACAGACTAATGAAAAACTGTTTTTT. The chain carries TRBV5-6 and TRBJ1-4; 7 bases fit TRBD1. The germline gives CDR1 SGHDT, CDR2 YYEEEE. Trimming at V came to 3 bases and at J to 2 bases, leaving 1 base not matched to a gene. CDR3 length: 14 amino acids.